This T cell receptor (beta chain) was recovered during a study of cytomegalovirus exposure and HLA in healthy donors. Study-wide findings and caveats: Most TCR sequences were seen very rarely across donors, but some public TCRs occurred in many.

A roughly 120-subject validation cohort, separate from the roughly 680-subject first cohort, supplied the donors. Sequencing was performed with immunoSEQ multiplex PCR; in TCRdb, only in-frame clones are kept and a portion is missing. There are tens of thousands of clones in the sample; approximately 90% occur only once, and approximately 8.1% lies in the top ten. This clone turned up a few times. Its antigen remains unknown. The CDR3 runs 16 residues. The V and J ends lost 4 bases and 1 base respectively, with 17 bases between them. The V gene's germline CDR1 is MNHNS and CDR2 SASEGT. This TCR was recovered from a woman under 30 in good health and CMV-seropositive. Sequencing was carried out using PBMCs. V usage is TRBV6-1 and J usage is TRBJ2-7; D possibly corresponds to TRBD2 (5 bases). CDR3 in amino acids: CASSGGVGIGSYEQYF. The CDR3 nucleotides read TGTGCCAGCAGTGGGGGTGTCGGGATTGGGTCCTACGAGCAGTACTTC.